These 15 T cell receptor beta chains were sequenced from one sample in a study of CD8 T cells in Susac syndrome. cDNA came from roughly 0.53 to 1 ug RNA primed by random hexamers. MiXCR, applied by TCRdb to the immunoSEQ multiplex PCR reads, yields one record per CDR3 protein. This sample has just over 300,000 distinct CDR3 sequences, with 90% to 95% found just once. Sequencing was carried out using CD4+ T cells from PBMCs. Receptors originate from a human donor with multiple sclerosis.

The chain has TRBV20-1 and TRBJ1-1; TRBD1 matches at 8 bases. V dropped 6 bases and J dropped 0; count of bases not matched to a gene: 6. The germline V gene encodes CDR1 DFQATT and CDR2 SNEGSKA (reference sequence). This CDR3 has 14 residues. The CDR3 is CSAPRTGMNTEAFF. CDR3 DNA sequence: TGCAGTGCCCCTCGGACAGGGATGAACACTGAAGCTTTCTTT.

The table lists this clonotype with a few counts. The gene calls are TRBV25-1 and TRBJ1-2; 7 bases match TRBD1. CDR3 size: 13 residues. With V trimmed by 1 base and J by 4 bases, 0 bases remained unmatched. Looked up from germline, CDR1 is MGHDK and CDR2 is SYGVNS. The CDR3: CASSESGGYGYTF. The CDR3 DNA reads TGTGCCAGCAGTGAATCAGGGGGCTATGGCTACACCTTC.

V gene TRBV4-2 combines with J gene TRBJ2-3; 13 bases line up with TRBD2. The J segment lost 2 bases and the V segment lost 5 bases, leaving 7 bases of the junction unmatched. This CDR3 contains 17 residues. Per the germline V gene, CDR1 is LGHNA and CDR2 is YNFKEQ. The CDR3 loop is CASSNRLAGGHTDTQYF. CDR3 bases: TGTGCCAGCAGCAACAGACTAGCGGGGGGCCACACAGATACGCAGTATTTT.

This chain connects TRBV24-1 to TRBJ1-2, with TRBD1 matching over 8 bases. This CDR3 spans 16 amino acids. CDR1 and CDR2 (germline): KGHDR, SFDVKD. The V segment lost 4 bases and the J segment 3 bases; nucleotides outside the gene matches: 9. As DNA, the CDR3 is TGTGCCACCAGTGAGAAATCAGGGGGCGGGGACTATGGCTACACCTTC. This translates into CATSEKSGGGDYGYTF.

The rearrangement links TRBV3-1 to TRBJ2-2, with 7 bases aligning to TRBD2. From germline, CDR1 is LGHDT and CDR2 YNNKEL (reference sequence). V was pared by 4 bases and J by 6 bases, with 14 bases of the junction left unmatched. The CDR3 is made up of 17 amino acids. CDR3 loop: CASSLSSGTIAAGELFF. CDR3 DNA sequence: TGTGCCAGCAGCCTTTCCTCCGGGACTATTGCGGCCGGGGAGCTGTTTTTT.

The V call is TRBV20-1, the J call TRBJ1-6, with a tentative D call TRBD1 (6 bases). Germline loops: CDR1 DFQATT, CDR2 SNEGSKA (reference sequence). V shed 3 bases and J shed 6 bases, with 12 bases lying between them. The CDR3 length is 14 residues. The CDR3 here is CSASEGQINSPLHF. For the CDR3, the DNA is TGCAGTGCTAGCGAAGGACAGATTAATTCACCCCTCCACTTT.

The DNA for the CDR3 is TGTGCCAGCAGCCCACGGGACAGGGCCCCTGAAGCTTTCTTT. This gives the protein CASSPRDRAPEAFF. The chain uses TRBV7-9 and TRBJ1-1; 9 bases agree with TRBD1. V lost 5 bases and J lost 6; bases outside the gene matches: 7. The CDR3 extends over 14 amino acids. CDR1 and CDR2 from the germline V gene are SEHNR and FQNEAQ (reference sequence).

V usage is TRBV6-1 and J usage is TRBJ1-2; tentative D call: TRBD1 (5 bases). Germline V lookup: CDR1 MNHNS, CDR2 SASEGT. The CDR3 consists of 15 residues. Trimming removed 3 bases at V and 7 bases at J, with 18 bases between. The CDR3 DNA reads TGTGCCAGCAGTGACAGGGACCTGTCGGGAGCTGGCTACACCTTC. This codes for CASSDRDLSGAGYTF.

The gene calls are TRBV6-1 and TRBJ2-3, with 10 bases that match TRBD2. With V trimmed by 7 bases and J by 5 bases, 12 bases remained unmatched. The CDR3 spans 16 residues. The germline gives CDR1 MNHNS, CDR2 SASEGT. The CDR3 here is CASTLSGRAGRDTQYF. The CDR3 region has the DNA TGTGCCAGCACACTGAGCGGGAGGGCAGGTAGAGATACGCAGTATTTT.

The rearrangement joins TRBV6-5 to TRBJ2-7, with TRBD1 matching 8 bases. Trimming removed 5 bases from V and 7 bases from J; junction bases left unmatched: 7. Germline-derived CDR1 and CDR2 are MNHEY and SVGAGI. The CDR3 consists of 13 residues. The CDR3 sequence is CASSRGQVGEQYF. The CDR3 region has the DNA TGTGCCAGCAGTAGGGGACAGGTGGGGGAGCAGTACTTC.

This chain connects TRBV20-1 to TRBJ2-3; D is unclear. V lost 4 bases and J 4 bases, leaving 15 bases between the germline ends. The germline V gene has CDR1 DFQATT and CDR2 SNEGSKA (reference sequence). The CDR3 totals 14 residues. In DNA form, the CDR3 reads TGCAGTGCTACGTTACCGCACCCTCCAGATACGCAGTATTTT. Residues: CSATLPHPPDTQYF.

The V and J genes are TRBV7-2 and TRBJ2-2, with D possibly matching TRBD2 (6 bases). Germline assignment: CDR1 SGHTA and CDR2 FQGNSA. The V end lost 4 bases, the J end lost 5 bases, and 11 bases lay between the germline ends. The CDR3 has 14 amino acids. The CDR3 DNA reads TGTGCCAGCAGCTACTCGCGGGGAACCGGGGAGCTGTTTTTT. It translates to CASSYSRGTGELFF. The full variable domain, rest sourced from reference TRBV7-2 and TRBJ2-2, is GAGVSQSPSNKVTEKGKDVELRCDPISGHTALYWYRQSLGQGLEFLIYFQGNSAPDKSGLPSDRFSAERTGGSVSTLTIQRTQQEDSAVYLCASSYSRGTGELFFGEGSRLTVL.

This chain connects TRBV12-3 or TRBV12-4 to TRBJ1-4, with TRBD1 matching over 8 bases. Unmatched junction bases numbered 3, after V lost 3 bases and J lost 0 bases. This CDR3 region has 16 residues. CDR3 in DNA: TGTGCCAGCAGTTTGGACAGGGCCACAACTAATGAAAAACTGTTTTTT. Translation gives CASSLDRATTNEKLFF.

This sequence joins TRBV19 and TRBJ2-7, with D possibly matching TRBD1 (6 bases). The germline V gene encodes CDR1 LNHDA and CDR2 SQIVND (reference sequence). Trimming stripped 3 bases from V and 5 bases from J, with 14 bases between. This CDR3 is 14 amino acids long. The CDR3 protein is CASSMETGYNEQYF. The CDR3 DNA follows: TGTGCCAGTAGTATGGAAACAGGGTATAACGAGCAGTACTTC.

This chain links TRBV9 with TRBJ1-4; 8 nucleotides align to TRBD1. Germline CDR1 SGDLS, CDR2 YYNGEE. This CDR3 region has 15 residues. Trimming cost V 3 bases and J 5 bases; bases outside gene matches: 6. The CDR3 bases are TGTGCCAGCAGCGGCCGGGACAGGATCAATGAAAAACTGTTTTTT. Translated, it gives CASSGRDRINEKLFF.